The TCR beta chain under discussion was sequenced for a study of T cell repertoires in cytomegalovirus infection. The overall study: Both a matching HLA type and CMV infection were indicated by public TCR beta signatures. Findings and caveats of the study: Clonotype analysis showed dominance of the ex vivo response by HLA-C-restricted CMV-specific TCR beta clonotypes. CMV carriers with the relevant HLA were identified by cumulative public TCR beta family frequency.

CDR3 length: 14 residues. Trimming took off 4 bases at V and 7 bases at J, with 19 bases between the two ends. Germline assignment: CDR1 DFQATT and CDR2 SNEGSKA (reference sequence). TCRdb re-analysed the reads in MiXCR, keeping a single row per CDR3 protein. The table has about 190,000 distinct CDR3 sequences, roughly 27% seen once. A few counts support this clonotype. Its target is not known. The sequence came from a human donor in good health (CMV status not recorded). Some clones in this sample may be carry-over from other donors' samples. The chain links TRBV20-1 to TRBJ1-2, with a tentative D call TRBD1 (6 bases). Specimen: PBMCs. The CDR3 here is CSAKEGGLGFGYTF. CDR3 DNA: TGCAGTGCTAAGGAAGGGGGGCTGGGTTTTGGCTACACCTTC.